Each of the 28 T cell receptor beta chains below was sequenced from the same sample in a study of blood T cell repertoires in COVID-19. TCRdb keeps only in-frame clones here, not all; method: immunoSEQ multiplex PCR. The repertoire includes some 67,000 clones, roughly nine tenths of them detected once, and less than 6.5% sits in the top ten. Material: peripheral blood. The source of these receptors is a woman between 18 and 29 years old with acute or convalescent COVID-19.

The chain is built from TRBV18 and TRBJ2-1; 7 bases match TRBD1. J lost 2 bases, V lost 3 bases, and 19 bases had no gene match. The CDR3 runs 20 residues. CDR1 is KGHSH, CDR2 LQKENI, per germline. The CDR3 region is CASSPEWDSLSPVAYNEQFF. In DNA, the CDR3 is TGTGCCAGCTCACCGGAGTGGGACAGCCTGAGCCCCGTGGCCTACAATGAGCAGTTCTTC. Looking up the rest from reference TRBV18 and TRBJ2-1 gives the full variable domain: NAGVMQNPRHLVRRRGQEARLRCSPMKGHSHVYWYRQLPEEGLKFMVYLQKENIIDESGMPKERFSAEFPKEGPSILRIQQVVRGDSAAYFCASSPEWDSLSPVAYNEQFFGPGTRLTVL.

The chain is built from TRBV3-1 (or the pseudogene TRBV3-2) and TRBJ1-1, with D possibly being TRBD1 (6 bases). This CDR3 has 17 residues. With 4 bases removed from V and 4 bases from J, the gap between germline ends came to 22 bases. CDR1 and CDR2 (germline): LGHDT, YNNKEL (reference sequence). This CDR3 is CASSRSPLQYRATEAFF. The CDR3 DNA is TGTGCCAGCAGCCGCTCCCCCTTGCAGTACAGGGCCACTGAAGCTTTCTTT.

This CDR3 is CAWSVNGQSRHF. As DNA, the CDR3 is TGTGCCTGGAGTGTAAATGGGCAGAGTAGGCACTTT. The chain employs TRBV30 and TRBJ1-6; D gene unclear. CDR1 GTSNPN and CDR2 SVGIG come from the germline V gene (reference sequence). Trimming cost V 0 bases and J 19 bases, with 16 bases left between them. The CDR3 totals 12 residues.

In its sample, this clone was seen a few times. V usage is TRBV3-1 (or the pseudogene TRBV3-2) and J usage is TRBJ1-1; the D is unclear. Per germline, CDR1 LGHDT and CDR2 YNNKEL (reference sequence). V was shortened by 0 bases and J by 1 base, with 6 bases between the two germline ends. This CDR3 is 14 amino acids long. CDR3 sequence reads: CASSQDFGNTEAFF. CDR3 sequence (DNA): TGTGCCAGCAGCCAAGATTTCGGGAACACTGAAGCTTTCTTT.

V is TRBV5-8 and J is TRBJ2-7, with 15 bases that match TRBD2. Germline values: CDR1 SGHTS, CDR2 YDEGEE. The trim removed 3 bases at V and 2 bases at J, leaving 6 bases unmatched. This CDR3 is 17 amino acids long. CDR3 loop: CASSSRGLAGGAYEQYF. Written as DNA, the CDR3 is TGTGCCAGCAGCTCACGGGGACTAGCGGGAGGCGCCTACGAGCAGTACTTC.

The V and J genes are TRBV5-4 and TRBJ2-2; 10 bases are shared with TRBD2. The CDR3 loop spans 17 amino acids. V dropped 4 bases and J dropped 1; count of bases not matched to a gene: 7. CDR1 is SGHNT, CDR2 YYREEE, per germline (reference sequence). The CDR3 DNA reads TGTGCCAGCAGCCCCGGAACTAGCGGGATGAACACCGGGGAGCTGTTTTTT. As protein: CASSPGTSGMNTGELFF. Variable domain in full (rest from reference TRBV5-4 and TRBJ2-2): ETGVTQSPTHLIKTRGQQVTLRCSSQSGHNTVSWYQQALGQGPQFIFQYYREEENGRGNFPPRFSGLQFPNYSSELNVNALELDDSALYLCASSPGTSGMNTGELFFGEGSRLTVL.

This clone occurred once. The chain links TRBV12-3 or TRBV12-4 to TRBJ2-5; TRBD1 matches at 8 bases. This CDR3 has 13 residues. V was clipped by 5 bases and J by 4 bases; unmatched bases: 3. Here the CDR3 reads CASSDRGSETQYF. The CDR3 DNA reads as TGTGCCAGCAGTGACAGGGGATCAGAGACCCAGTACTTC.

V is TRBV2 and J is TRBJ1-1; D may be TRBD1 (6 bases). Germline CDR1 reads SNHLY; CDR2 reads FYNNEI. V was shortened by 6 bases and J by 11 bases, with 16 bases between the two germline ends. CDR3 size: 12 residues. CDR3 sequence: CASRIGAGAAFF. The CDR3 coding sequence is TGTGCCAGCAGAATCGGGGCAGGGGCGGCTTTCTTT.

This chain connects TRBV6-2 or TRBV6-3 to TRBJ2-3, with 10 positions matching TRBD2. Germline lookup yields CDR1 MNHEY and CDR2 SVGEGT. The CDR3 consists of 15 residues. V lost 3 bases, J lost 5 bases, and 5 bases stayed unmatched. The CDR3 sequence: CASSYLAGAVDTQYF. The CDR3 coding sequence is TGTGCCAGCAGTTATCTAGCGGGAGCGGTAGATACGCAGTATTTT.

The chain carries TRBV7-2 and TRBJ2-1, with D possibly being TRBD2 (6 bases). Germline V gene sequence: CDR1 SGHTA, CDR2 FQGNSA. The V and J ends lost 4 bases and 0 bases respectively, with 13 bases between them. CDR3 length: 16 residues. CDR3 DNA: TGTGCCAGCAGCTGGGGACTTTGGAGCTCCTACAATGAGCAGTTCTTC. This translates into CASSWGLWSSYNEQFF.

CDR3 nucleotide sequence: TGTGCCAGCTCACCTGCCAGGGGCTACGAGCAGTACTTC. Amino acids: CASSPARGYEQYF. This chain links TRBV18 with TRBJ2-7; D is perhaps TRBD1 (6 bases). With 3 bases removed from V and 3 bases from J, the gap between germline ends came to 9 bases. The CDR3 spans 13 residues. CDR1 and CDR2 (germline): KGHSH, LQKENI.

V usage is TRBV5-1 and J usage is TRBJ2-7; tentative D call: TRBD2 (6 bases). This CDR3 is 15 amino acids long. Germline V gene lookup returns CDR1 SGHRS and CDR2 YFSETQ. Trimming took off 0 bases at V and 3 bases at J, with 13 bases between the two ends. The CDR3 sequence is CASSLAGDSFYEQYF. As DNA, the CDR3 is TGCGCCAGCAGCTTGGCCGGGGACTCCTTCTACGAGCAGTACTTC.

In this sample, this clone turned up once. This sequence joins TRBV4-1 and TRBJ2-6; D may be TRBD2 (5 bases). Per the germline V gene, CDR1 is MGHRA and CDR2 is YSYEKL. Between the trimmed V and J ends, which lost 0 bases and 2 bases, there was a span of 8 bases. The CDR3 runs 16 residues. The CDR3 nucleotides read TGCGCCAGCAGCCAAGACATCGGGGCTGGGGCCAACGTCCTGACTTTC. Translating it yields CASSQDIGAGANVLTF.

This clone was seen only once. V usage is TRBV5-1 and J usage is TRBJ2-1, with 12 nucleotides matching TRBD2. The CDR3 runs to 14 residues. Trimming removed 3 bases from V and 10 bases from J; junction bases left unmatched: 5. Germline V gene sequence: CDR1 SGHRS, CDR2 YFSETQ. CDR3 bases: TGCGCCAGCAGCTCGACTAGCGGGGGCAAAGAGCAGTTCTTC. Its translation is CASSSTSGGKEQFF.

About this clone: Other DNA sequences in this specimen translate into the identical CDR3. The V and J genes are TRBV19 and TRBJ1-1; D uncertain. Germline loops: CDR1 LNHDA, CDR2 SQIVND (reference sequence). The CDR3 totals 13 residues. Trimming cost V 1 base and J 1 base, with 4 bases left between them. The CDR3 protein is CASSIGANTEAFF. In DNA, the CDR3 is TGTGCCAGTAGTATAGGGGCGAACACTGAAGCTTTCTTT.

This clone was found once. The V gene is TRBV6-1, the J gene TRBJ2-1; 10 bases are a match to TRBD2. With 4 bases clipped from V and 4 bases from J, the junction kept 13 bases outside the gene matches. Germline V CDR1 and CDR2: MNHNS, SASEGT. There are 18 residues in the CDR3. The chain's CDR3 is CASSVGVRGTSAYNEQFF. CDR3 coding DNA: TGTGCCAGCAGTGTTGGGGTACGTGGGACTAGCGCATACAATGAGCAGTTCTTC.

The CDR3 sequence is CASSLDRDHYGYTF. The CDR3 DNA reads as TGTGCCAGCAGCTTGGACAGGGATCACTATGGCTACACCTTC. The rearrangement links TRBV5-6 to TRBJ1-2; D perhaps matches TRBD1 (6 bases). V dropped 0 bases and J dropped 3 bases, with 9 bases sitting between them. Looked up from germline, CDR1 is SGHDT and CDR2 is YYEEEE. The CDR3 covers 14 residues.

The V gene is TRBV2, the J gene TRBJ1-5; 7 nucleotides match TRBD1. CDR1 and CDR2 from the germline V gene are SNHLY and FYNNEI. This CDR3 is 14 amino acids long. Trimming at V came to 8 bases and at J to 3 bases, leaving 7 bases not matched to a gene. The CDR3 spells CASGPTGFNQPQHF. The CDR3 nucleotides are TGTGCCAGCGGCCCGACAGGGTTCAATCAGCCCCAGCATTTT.

A single count supports this clone. The chain carries TRBV5-4 and TRBJ2-7, with 11 bases aligning to TRBD2. The CDR3 is 16 residues long. V dropped 4 bases and J dropped 3; count of bases not matched to a gene: 9. The germline gives CDR1 SGHNT, CDR2 YYREEE (reference sequence). CDR3 nucleotides: TGTGCCAGCAGCGACGGACTAGCGGGCGTCGGCTACGAGCAGTACTTC. This codes for CASSDGLAGVGYEQYF.

The rearrangement uses TRBV27 and TRBJ1-4, with D maybe TRBD1 (5 bases). V shed 5 bases and J shed 4 bases, with 14 bases lying between them. The CDR3 consists of 15 residues. The germline V gene encodes CDR1 MNHEY and CDR2 SMNVEV (reference sequence). CDR3 protein: CASSPGDSYNEKLFF. The CDR3 DNA is TGTGCCAGCAGTCCTGGTGACAGCTATAATGAAAAACTGTTTTTT.

The V and J genes are TRBV28 and TRBJ2-2; 9 bases line up with TRBD2. The germline V gene encodes CDR1 MDHEN and CDR2 SYDVKM. CDR3 length: 15 residues. V lost 1 base, J lost 6 bases, and 3 bases stayed unmatched. The CDR3 DNA is TGTGCCAGCAGTTTATATGGGACTAGCCCCGGGGAGCTGTTTTTT. Its protein product is CASSLYGTSPGELFF. The full variable domain, completed using reference TRBV28 and TRBJ2-2, is DVKVTQSSRYLVKRTGEKVFLECVQDMDHENMFWYRQDPGLGLRLIYFSYDVKMKEKGDIPEGYSVSREKKERFSLILESASTNQTSMYLCASSLYGTSPGELFFGEGSRLTVL.

The rearrangement joins TRBV2 to TRBJ2-1; 10 nucleotides match TRBD2. Germline V gene sequence: CDR1 SNHLY, CDR2 FYNNEI. V dropped 7 bases and J dropped 5; count of bases not matched to a gene: 8. The CDR3 is 15 residues long. CDR3 coding DNA: TGTGCCAGCATCAGTAGCGGGGGGCTCAACAATGAGCAGTTCTTC. It encodes CASISSGGLNNEQFF.

The J gene is TRBJ1-4, the V gene TRBV21-1; TRBD1, the table's D call, lacks a check against the DNA. TRBV21-1 is a pseudogene. CDR3 length: 16 amino acids. The CDR3 here is CASSKEGGQNNEKLFF. As DNA, the CDR3 is TGTGCCAGCAGCAAAGAAGGGGGACAGAATAATGAAAAACTGTTTTTT.

The V call is TRBV5-1, the J call TRBJ2-3; perhaps TRBD2 as D (6 bases). The CDR3 is 15 residues long. CDR1 and CDR2 from the germline V gene are SGHRS and YFSETQ. The V gene lost 1 base and the J gene lost 1 base, with 10 bases spanning the gap. The CDR3 loop is CASSLKLAGTDTQYF. As DNA, the CDR3 is TGCGCCAGCAGCTTGAAACTAGCTGGCACAGATACGCAGTATTTT.

This sequence joins TRBV2 and TRBJ1-2; TRBD1 agrees at 8 bases. The CDR3 is 15 amino acids. Trimming at V came to 2 bases and at J to 8 bases, leaving 10 bases not matched to a gene. In germline, CDR1 is SNHLY, CDR2 FYNNEI. Here the CDR3 reads CASSESRGQLWGYTF. The DNA for the CDR3 is TGTGCCAGCAGTGAAAGCAGGGGGCAGTTGTGGGGCTACACCTTC.

This sequence joins TRBV13 and TRBJ2-7; D is perhaps TRBD2 (7 bases). Germline CDR1 and CDR2: PRHDT and FYEKMQ (reference sequence). The CDR3 sequence is 15 residues long. Between the trimmed V and J ends, which lost 2 bases and 4 bases, there was a span of 15 bases. This chain's CDR3 is CASSLRGALGYEQYF. The DNA for the CDR3 is TGTGCCAGCAGCTTACGGGGGGCCCTCGGGTACGAGCAGTACTTC.

The chain combines TRBV27 with TRBJ2-7, with D perhaps matching TRBD1 (5 bases). Germline V gives CDR1 MNHEY, CDR2 SMNVEV (reference sequence). The CDR3 totals 15 residues. Trimming took off 1 base at V and 2 bases at J, with 12 bases between the two ends. CDR3: CASSLYSDRAYEQYF. CDR3 nucleotides: TGTGCCAGCAGTTTATATTCTGACAGAGCCTACGAGCAGTACTTC.

The chain employs TRBV28 and TRBJ2-3; D possibly corresponds to TRBD2 (6 bases). In germline, CDR1 is MDHEN, CDR2 SYDVKM. The CDR3 loop spans 17 amino acids. Trimming left V 2 bases short and J 0 bases short, with 15 bases between. This CDR3 is CASSLRGSLSSTDTQYF. CDR3 DNA: TGTGCCAGCAGTTTACGGGGGAGCCTCAGTAGCACAGATACGCAGTATTTT.